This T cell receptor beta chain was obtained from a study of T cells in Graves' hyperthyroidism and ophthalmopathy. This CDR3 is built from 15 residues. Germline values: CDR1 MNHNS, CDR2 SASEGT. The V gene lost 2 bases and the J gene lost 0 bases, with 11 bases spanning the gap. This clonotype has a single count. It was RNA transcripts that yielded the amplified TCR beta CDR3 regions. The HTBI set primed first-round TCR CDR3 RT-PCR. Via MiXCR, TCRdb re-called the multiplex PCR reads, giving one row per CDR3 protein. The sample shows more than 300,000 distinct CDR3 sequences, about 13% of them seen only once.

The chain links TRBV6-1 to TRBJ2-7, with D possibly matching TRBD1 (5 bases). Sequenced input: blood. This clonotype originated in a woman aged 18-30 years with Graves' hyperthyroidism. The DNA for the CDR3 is TGTGCCAGCAGTGAACCAGGGCAACCCTCCTACGAGCAGTACTTC. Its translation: CASSEPGQPSYEQYF.